This T cell receptor beta chain came from a study of blood T cell repertoires in COVID-19. V was clipped by 3 bases and J by 3 bases, with 18 bases between them. This CDR3 region has 16 residues. CDR1 and CDR2 (germline): SNHLY, FYNNEI. Produced via immunoSEQ multiplex PCR; TCRdb's table is partial and in-frame only. Here the sample spans approximately 77,000 clones, 70% to 90% being singletons. The source of this sequence is a middle-aged man with active COVID-19. V usage is TRBV2 and J usage is TRBJ2-7; D may be TRBD1 (6 bases). Sequenced: peripheral blood. The CDR3 is CASSDLQGRPHYEQYF. The CDR3 DNA is TGTGCCAGCAGTGATCTCCAGGGGCGCCCCCACTACGAGCAGTACTTC.